A selection of T cell receptor beta chains follows, all from one sample in a study of blood T cells in healthy people across ages. TCRdb recomputed calls from the 5' RACE reads with MiXCR, one row per CDR3 protein. The table shows more than 750,000 distinct CDR3 sequences, with about 28% occurring only once. These data also featured in a second study, about T cells of mothers and their children.

The specimen was blood. The receptors shown here come from a woman between 40 and 50 years old in good health. The CDR3 runs from the conserved cysteine through the conserved F or W. A D gene is named only where the DNA matches it firmly. Expanded clones are given a class, and other clones once, few, many or no size at all.

d_gene: .
j_gene: TRBJ2-5
abundance: .
v_gene: TRBV9
CDR3aa: CASSLPQGRFQETQYF
CDR3nt: TGTGCCAGCAGCCTGCCACAGGGACGATTTCAAGAGACCCAGTACTTC

d_gene: .
j_gene: TRBJ2-5
abundance: .
v_gene: TRBV20-1
CDR3aa: CSAQLAGIETQYF
CDR3nt: TGCAGTGCCCAATTGGCAGGGATAGAGACCCAGTACTTC

d_gene: .
j_gene: TRBJ2-5
abundance: .
v_gene: TRBV6-5
CDR3aa: CASRDRSWRTQETQYF
CDR3nt: TGTGCCAGCAGGGACCGGAGCTGGCGGACTCAAGAGACCCAGTACTTC

d_gene: .
j_gene: TRBJ1-5
abundance: many
v_gene: TRBV3-1
CDR3aa: CASSLGEVQPQHF
CDR3nt: TGTGCCAGCAGCCTGGGGGAAGTTCAGCCCCAGCATTTT

d_gene: .
j_gene: TRBJ1-6
abundance: .
v_gene: TRBV28
CDR3aa: CASSLRGLMNSPLHF
CDR3nt: TGTGCCAGCAGTTTACGGGGGCTTATGAATTCACCCCTCCACTTT

d_gene: .
j_gene: TRBJ1-2
abundance: once
v_gene: TRBV4-3
CDR3aa: CASSQGASYGYTF
CDR3nt: TGCGCCAGCAGCCAAGGGGCTTCCTATGGCTACACCTTC

d_gene: .
j_gene: TRBJ2-3
abundance: many
v_gene: TRBV20-1
CDR3aa: CSARDGSDLTDTQYF
CDR3nt: TGCAGTGCTAGAGATGGGAGCGACCTAACAGATACGCAGTATTTT

d_gene: .
j_gene: TRBJ1-1
abundance: few
v_gene: TRBV20-1
CDR3aa: CSAPAGTRQRGAFF
CDR3nt: TGCAGTGCCCCCGCCGGGACCCGTCAAAGGGGAGCTTTCTTT

d_gene: .
j_gene: TRBJ1-5
abundance: .
v_gene: TRBV7-2
CDR3aa: CASSPRSGRGGQPQPQHF
CDR3nt: TGTGCCAGCAGCCCAAGGTCTGGCCGAGGGGGGCAGCCTCAGCCCCAGCATTTT

d_gene: TRBD2
j_gene: TRBJ2-3
abundance: few
v_gene: TRBV29-1
CDR3aa: CSVAGGVASDTQYF
CDR3nt: TGCAGCGTTGCCGGGGGGGTGGCTTCAGATACGCAGTATTTT

d_gene: .
j_gene: TRBJ1-1
abundance: many
v_gene: TRBV28
CDR3aa: CASSTQPNTEAFF
CDR3nt: TGTGCCAGCAGTACACAGCCGAACACTGAAGCTTTCTTT

d_gene: .
j_gene: TRBJ1-1
abundance: .
v_gene: TRBV29-1
CDR3aa: CSVEVLSTEAFF
CDR3nt: TGCAGCGTCGAGGTTCTGAGCACTGAAGCTTTCTTT

d_gene: .
j_gene: TRBJ1-2
abundance: .
v_gene: TRBV13
CDR3aa: CASSLGAGTPYFF
CDR3nt: TGTGCCAGCAGCTTAGGGGCCGGGACTCCCTATTTCTTC

d_gene: TRBD1
j_gene: TRBJ1-4
abundance: .
v_gene: TRBV20-1
CDR3aa: CSASPRGREGEKLFF
CDR3nt: TGCAGTGCTAGTCCAAGGGGGCGCGAGGGTGAAAAACTGTTTTTT

d_gene: TRBD1
j_gene: TRBJ2-7
abundance: few
v_gene: TRBV27
CDR3aa: CASSFSFGTGARYEQYF
CDR3nt: TGTGCCAGCAGTTTCTCCTTTGGGACAGGGGCCCGGTACGAGCAGTACTTC

d_gene: .
j_gene: TRBJ1-2
abundance: few
v_gene: TRBV5-1
CDR3aa: CASSWEGPTTGYTF
CDR3nt: TGCGCCAGCAGCTGGGAGGGACCCACGACGGGCTACACCTTC

d_gene: .
j_gene: TRBJ1-4
abundance: few
v_gene: TRBV6-1
CDR3aa: CASSEARGEKLFF
CDR3nt: TGTGCCAGCAGTGAAGCGCGGGGGGAAAAACTGTTTTTT

d_gene: .
j_gene: TRBJ2-2
abundance: few
v_gene: TRBV5-1
CDR3aa: CASSEWTSGELFF
CDR3nt: TGCGCCAGCAGCGAGTGGACCTCCGGGGAGCTGTTTTTT

d_gene: TRBD2
j_gene: TRBJ2-2
abundance: .
v_gene: TRBV5-1
CDR3aa: CASSFTGLAGPRTGELFF
CDR3nt: TGCGCCAGCAGCTTCACGGGACTAGCGGGTCCTCGCACCGGGGAGCTGTTTTTT

d_gene: .
j_gene: TRBJ1-6
abundance: few
v_gene: TRBV5-1
CDR3aa: CASSSSGPISYNSPLHF
CDR3nt: TGCGCCAGCAGCTCATCGGGTCCTATCTCCTATAATTCACCCCTCCACTTT

d_gene: TRBD2
j_gene: TRBJ2-1
abundance: .
v_gene: TRBV7-3
CDR3aa: CASSLMGLAGHNEQFF
CDR3nt: TGTGCCAGCAGCTTAATGGGACTAGCGGGGCACAATGAGCAGTTCTTC

d_gene: .
j_gene: TRBJ2-7
abundance: .
v_gene: TRBV27
CDR3aa: CASSLVGFSYEQYF
CDR3nt: TGTGCCAGCAGTTTAGTAGGTTTTTCCTACGAGCAGTACTTC

d_gene: TRBD2
j_gene: TRBJ2-7
abundance: .
v_gene: TRBV15
CDR3aa: CATSGTRQEATYEQYF
CDR3nt: TGTGCCACCAGCGGGACTAGACAGGAGGCCACCTACGAGCAGTACTTC

d_gene: .
j_gene: TRBJ2-3
abundance: few
v_gene: TRBV5-1
CDR3aa: CASSPGVGAGTDTQYF
CDR3nt: TGCGCCAGCAGCCCGGGCGTGGGGGCTGGCACAGATACGCAGTATTTT

d_gene: .
j_gene: TRBJ2-7
abundance: .
v_gene: TRBV5-1
CDR3aa: CASSPIGETYEQYF
CDR3nt: TGCGCCAGCAGCCCCATCGGGGAAACCTACGAGCAGTACTTC

d_gene: TRBD2
j_gene: TRBJ2-1
abundance: .
v_gene: TRBV7-2
CDR3aa: CASSSNRRERGRGEQFF
CDR3nt: TGTGCCAGCAGCAGCAATCGGCGGGAGAGGGGCCGGGGTGAGCAGTTCTTC

d_gene: .
j_gene: TRBJ1-2
abundance: .
v_gene: TRBV11-3
CDR3aa: CASRPDKNYGYTF
CDR3nt: TGTGCCAGCAGACCGGACAAAAACTATGGCTACACCTTC

d_gene: .
j_gene: TRBJ1-2
abundance: .
v_gene: TRBV12-3/TRBV12-4
CDR3aa: CASSFLGIESYTF
CDR3nt: TGTGCCAGCAGTTTCCTCGGGATTGAGAGCTACACCTTC

d_gene: TRBD2
j_gene: TRBJ2-5
abundance: many
v_gene: TRBV20-1
CDR3aa: CSPKRGGAETQYF
CDR3nt: TGCAGTCCGAAGCGGGGGGGGGCGGAGACCCAGTACTTC

d_gene: .
j_gene: TRBJ1-1
abundance: many
v_gene: TRBV10-2
CDR3aa: CASREGGVNTEAFF
CDR3nt: TGCGCCAGCAGGGAGGGGGGTGTGAACACTGAAGCTTTCTTT

d_gene: TRBD1
j_gene: TRBJ2-7
abundance: .
v_gene: TRBV2
CDR3aa: CASSGDSGISYEQYF
CDR3nt: TGTGCCAGCAGTGGGGACAGCGGTATCTCCTACGAGCAGTACTTC

d_gene: .
j_gene: TRBJ2-3
abundance: many
v_gene: TRBV4-3
CDR3aa: CASSQEAGYTDTQYF
CDR3nt: TGCGCCAGCAGCCAAGAAGCTGGGTACACAGATACGCAGTATTTT

d_gene: TRBD1
j_gene: TRBJ2-7
abundance: .
v_gene: TRBV4-2
CDR3aa: CASSPLPGQSYEQYF
CDR3nt: TGTGCCAGCAGCCCCTTACCGGGACAGTCCTACGAGCAGTACTTC

d_gene: .
j_gene: TRBJ2-7
abundance: many
v_gene: TRBV7-2
CDR3aa: CASSPTASLEQYF
CDR3nt: TGTGCCAGCAGCCCGACAGCGTCACTGGAGCAGTACTTC